This TCR beta chain was identified during a study of blood T cell repertoires in COVID-19. TCRdb keeps only in-frame clones here, not all; method: immunoSEQ multiplex PCR. The table lists roughly 200,000 clones, around 86% of them singletons. Germline CDR1 reads SGDLS; CDR2 reads YYNGEE. The CDR3 has 12 residues. The V gene lost 4 bases and the J gene lost 3 bases, with 4 bases spanning the gap. The origin of this receptor is a man aged 35-49 years with acute or convalescent COVID-19. The sequenced material came from peripheral blood. J is TRBJ2-2 and V is TRBV9; D unclear. CDR3 protein: CASSPYTGELFF. In DNA, the CDR3 is TGTGCCAGCAGCCCATACACCGGGGAGCTGTTTTTT.